Sequencing of this TCR beta chain was carried out in a study of cytotoxic CD8 clonotypes in ibrutinib-treated CLL. Points from the study as a whole: In comparison with age-matched healthy donors, baseline clonality was higher and tracked circulating CD8+ T-cell counts.

Regarding this clone: Its antigen is unknown.

TCRdb's copy holds only in-frame clones and misses some; the assay was immunoSEQ multiplex PCR. This table has under 300,000 clones, 60% to 75% appearing once. CDR1 LGHNA and CDR2 YSLEER come from the germline V gene. V lost 3 bases, J lost 6 bases, and 14 bases lay in between. This CDR3 region has 15 residues. Sequenced material: PBMCs, taken after 24 months of ibrutinib treatment. The receptor was isolated from a human donor with chronic lymphocytic leukemia. V is TRBV4-3 and J is TRBJ2-2, with a tentative D call TRBD1 (8 bases). This CDR3 is CASSQEQGGAGELFF. As DNA, the CDR3 is TGCGCCAGCAGCCAGGAACAGGGGGGGGCCGGGGAGCTGTTTTTT.